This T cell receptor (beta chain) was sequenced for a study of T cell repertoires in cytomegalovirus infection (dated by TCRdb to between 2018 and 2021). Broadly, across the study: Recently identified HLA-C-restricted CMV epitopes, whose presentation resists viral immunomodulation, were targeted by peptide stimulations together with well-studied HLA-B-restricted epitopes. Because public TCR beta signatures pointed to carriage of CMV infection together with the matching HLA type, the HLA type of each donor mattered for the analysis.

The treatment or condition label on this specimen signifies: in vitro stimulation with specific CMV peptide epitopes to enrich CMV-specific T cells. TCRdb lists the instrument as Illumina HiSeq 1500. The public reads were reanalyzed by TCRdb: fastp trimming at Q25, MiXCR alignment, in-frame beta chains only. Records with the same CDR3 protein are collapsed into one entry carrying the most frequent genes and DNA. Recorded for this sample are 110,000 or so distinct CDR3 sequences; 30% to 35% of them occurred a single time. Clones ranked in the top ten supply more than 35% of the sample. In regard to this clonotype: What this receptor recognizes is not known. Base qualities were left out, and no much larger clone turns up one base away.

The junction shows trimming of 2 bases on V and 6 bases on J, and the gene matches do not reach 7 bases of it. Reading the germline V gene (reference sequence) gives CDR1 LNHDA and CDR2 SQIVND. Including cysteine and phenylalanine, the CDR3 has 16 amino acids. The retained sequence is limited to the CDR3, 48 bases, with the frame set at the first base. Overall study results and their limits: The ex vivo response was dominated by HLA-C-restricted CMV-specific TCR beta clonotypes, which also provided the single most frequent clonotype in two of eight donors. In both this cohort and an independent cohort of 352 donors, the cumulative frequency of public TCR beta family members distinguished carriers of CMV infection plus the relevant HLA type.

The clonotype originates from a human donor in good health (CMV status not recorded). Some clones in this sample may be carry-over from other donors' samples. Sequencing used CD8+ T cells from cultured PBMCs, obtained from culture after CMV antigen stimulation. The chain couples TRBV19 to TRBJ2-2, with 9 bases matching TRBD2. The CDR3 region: CASSILAGASSGELFF. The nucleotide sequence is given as TGTGCCAGTAGTATATTAGCGGGAGCTAGTTCCGGGGAGCTGTTTTTT.